This is a list of T cell receptor beta chains from one sample in a study of OX40 agonist ivuxolimab in advanced cancers. Method: immunoSEQ multiplex PCR; TCRdb's copy keeps in-frame clones and lacks some. The table lists about 61,000 clones, about 90% of them singletons. The starting material was CD4+ or CD8+ T cells sorted from blood, obtained in a trial of the OX40 agonist ivuxolimab. All receptors come from an adult with an advanced solid tumor such as melanoma, head and neck, liver or kidney cancer. CDR3s include the opening cysteine and the closing phenylalanine or tryptophan. D genes are given only for firm matches. Rows may omit the clone size; those that give it use once, few, many or a size class.

TRBJ2-4,TRBV14,.,.,CASSQVRGGGIQYF,TGTGCCAGCAGCCAAGTTCGGGGAGGTGGCATTCAGTACTTC
TRBJ2-4,TRBV4-3,.,.,CASSHKPGNPAKNIQYF,TGCGCCAGCAGCCATAAACCAGGGAATCCCGCCAAAAACATTCAGTACTTC
TRBJ2-3,TRBV10-3,.,once,CAITGNTDTQYF,TGTGCCATCACGGGAAACACAGATACGCAGTATTTT
TRBJ1-2,TRBV6-1,TRBD1,few,CASSEYGEVGQGVKGYTF,TGTGCCAGCAGTGAATACGGGGAGGTGGGACAGGGGGTTAAGGGCTACACCTTC
TRBJ2-3,TRBV11-1,.,once,CASSLGGESSTQYF,TGTGCCAGCAGCTTAGGCGGGGAGAGTAGTACGCAGTATTTT
TRBJ1-2,TRBV2,.,once,CASTPAGYGYTF,TGTGCCAGCACTCCGGCTGGCTATGGCTACACCTTC
TRBJ2-4,TRBV4-3,.,.,CASSQEWAEAKNIQYF,TGCGCCAGCAGCCAAGAATGGGCAGAGGCCAAAAACATTCAGTACTTC
TRBJ2-1,TRBV6-5,.,.,CVLGSAHNEQFF,TGTGTATTAGGCAGCGCCCACAATGAGCAGTTCTTC
TRBJ2-1,TRBV12-5,.,once,CASGLPYNEQFF,TGTGCTAGTGGTTTACCCTACAATGAGCAGTTCTTC
TRBJ1-1,TRBV12-5,.,.,CASGPPGEGITEAFF,TGTGCTAGTGGTCCCCCCGGGGAGGGAATCACTGAAGCTTTCTTT
TRBJ2-1,TRBV2,.,once,CASNEPREQFF,TGTGCCAGCAACGAGCCGAGGGAGCAGTTCTTC
TRBJ1-5,TRBV19,.,.,CASSIVWGSNQPQHF,TGTGCCAGTAGTATAGTGTGGGGGAGCAATCAGCCCCAGCATTTT
TRBJ1-5,TRBV28,.,.,CASTGVSQPQHF,TGTGCCAGCACCGGGGTGAGTCAGCCCCAGCATTTT
TRBJ2-5,TRBV5-1,.,.,CASSLGRTKETQYF,TGCGCCAGCAGCTTGGGACGCACCAAAGAGACCCAGTACTTC
TRBJ2-5,TRBV6-5,.,.,CASRTTAQETQYF,TGTGCCAGCAGAACGACAGCCCAAGAGACCCAGTACTTC
TRBJ1-4,TRBV10-1,.,.,CASIGVGGEKLFF,TGCGCCAGCATAGGTGTAGGGGGTGAAAAACTGTTTTTT
TRBJ1-5,TRBV27,.,.,CASSEIPGGHQPQHF,TGTGCCAGCAGCGAAATACCGGGGGGGCATCAGCCCCAGCATTTT
TRBJ1-6,TRBV5-6,.,.,CASSGFGTPLHF,TGTGCCAGCAGCGGGTTTGGGACACCCCTCCACTTT
TRBJ1-2,TRBV30,.,.,CAWKDARIRGYTF,TGTGCCTGGAAGGATGCCAGGATCCGTGGCTACACCTTC
TRBJ1-5,TRBV5-5,.,.,CASSLGQLGNQPQHF,TGTGCCAGCAGCTTGGGACAGTTGGGTAATCAGCCCCAGCATTTT
TRBJ2-2,TRBV11-3,TRBD1,.,CASSPRTGSGELFF,TGTGCCAGCAGCCCTAGGACAGGTTCCGGGGAGCTGTTTTTT
TRBJ2-2,TRBV9,.,.,CASSVAENTGELFF,TGTGCCAGCAGCGTAGCTGAGAACACCGGGGAGCTGTTTTTT
TRBJ2-3,TRBV9,TRBD2,.,CASSLGLAGAADTQYF,TGTGCCAGCAGCTTAGGACTAGCGGGAGCGGCAGATACGCAGTATTTT
TRBJ2-5,TRBV11-3,.,.,CASSSQETQYF,TGTGCCAGCAGCAGCCAAGAGACCCAGTACTTC
TRBJ2-7,TRBV27,.,.,CASAVGGGGGYEQYF,TGTGCCAGCGCCGTTGGGGGGGGAGGGGGTTACGAGCAGTACTTC
TRBJ1-1,TRBV4-1,TRBD1,once,CASSHRQGMNTEAFF,TGCGCCAGCAGCCACCGACAGGGCATGAACACTGAAGCTTTCTTT